The T cell receptor beta chain described here comes from a study of T cell responses to AZD1222 COVID-19 vaccine. Study-level findings and limits: In a largely white British group with more females than males, clonal diversity was possibly underestimated. Unmutated variant regions are reportedly the target of nearly half of TCRs that are spike-specific. Researchers took repertoire samples only after the peak T cell response had come.

This clone showed up just a few times. Its matching antigen is unknown. Per the germline V gene, CDR1 is MDHEN and CDR2 is SYDVKM. The CDR3 runs to 16 residues. Between the trimmed V and J ends, which lost 1 base and 0 bases, there was a span of 7 bases. The data were produced by immunoSEQ multiplex PCR, yet TCRdb's version contains in-frame clones alone and is incomplete. The table includes about 110,000 clones, around 95% detected once. The rearrangement joins TRBV28 to TRBJ2-6, with D uncertain. The sequence derives from an adult in good health. This material consisted of peripheral blood, taken on day 0 of AZD1222 vaccination. CDR3 nucleotide sequence: TGTGCCAGCAGTTTATTATGGAACTCTGGGGCCAACGTCCTGACTTTC. It encodes CASSLLWNSGANVLTF.